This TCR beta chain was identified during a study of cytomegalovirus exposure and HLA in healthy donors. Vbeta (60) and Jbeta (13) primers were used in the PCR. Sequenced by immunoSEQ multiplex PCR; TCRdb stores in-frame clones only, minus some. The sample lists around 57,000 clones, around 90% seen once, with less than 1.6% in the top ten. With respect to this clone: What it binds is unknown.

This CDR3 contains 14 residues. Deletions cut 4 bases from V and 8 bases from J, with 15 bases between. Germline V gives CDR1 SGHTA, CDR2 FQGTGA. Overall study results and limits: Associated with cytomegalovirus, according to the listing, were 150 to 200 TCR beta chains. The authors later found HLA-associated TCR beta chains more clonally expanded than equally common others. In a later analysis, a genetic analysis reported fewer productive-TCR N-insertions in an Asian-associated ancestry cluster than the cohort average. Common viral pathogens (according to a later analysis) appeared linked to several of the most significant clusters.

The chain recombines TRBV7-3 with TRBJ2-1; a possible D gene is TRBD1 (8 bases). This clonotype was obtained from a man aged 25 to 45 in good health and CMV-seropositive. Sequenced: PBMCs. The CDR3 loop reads CASSSRQGRDEQFF. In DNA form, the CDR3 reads TGTGCCAGCAGCTCTCGACAGGGGAGGGATGAGCAGTTCTTC. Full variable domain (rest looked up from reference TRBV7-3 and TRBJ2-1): GAGVSQTPSNKVTEKGKYVELRCDPISGHTALYWYRQSLGQGPEFLIYFQGTGAADDSGLPNDRFFAVRPEGSVSTLKIQRTERGDSAVYLCASSSRQGRDEQFFGPGTRLTVL.